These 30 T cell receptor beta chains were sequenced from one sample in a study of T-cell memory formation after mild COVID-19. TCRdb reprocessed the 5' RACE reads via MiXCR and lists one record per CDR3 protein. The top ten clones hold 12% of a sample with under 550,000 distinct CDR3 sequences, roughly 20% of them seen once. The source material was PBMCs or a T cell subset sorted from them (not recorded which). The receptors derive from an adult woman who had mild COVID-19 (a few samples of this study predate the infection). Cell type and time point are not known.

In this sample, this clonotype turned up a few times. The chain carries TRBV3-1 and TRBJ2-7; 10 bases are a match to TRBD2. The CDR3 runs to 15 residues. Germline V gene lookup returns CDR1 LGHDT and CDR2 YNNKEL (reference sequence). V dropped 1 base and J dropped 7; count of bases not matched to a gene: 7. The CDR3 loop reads CASSQVAGGPAEQYF. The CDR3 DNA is TGTGCCAGCAGCCAAGTAGCGGGAGGCCCTGCGGAGCAGTACTTC.

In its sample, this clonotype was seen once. The CDR3 DNA reads as TGCGCCAGCAGCATAGACGGACTAGCGGGGGGCCTTATGGTCGGCAATGAGCAGTTCTTC. It is translated as CASSIDGLAGGLMVGNEQFF. This chain uses TRBV5-1 with TRBJ2-1; 14 positions match TRBD2. This CDR3 spans 20 amino acids. V was clipped by 4 bases and J by 6 bases; unmatched bases: 18. Germline CDR1 reads SGHRS; CDR2 reads YFSETQ.

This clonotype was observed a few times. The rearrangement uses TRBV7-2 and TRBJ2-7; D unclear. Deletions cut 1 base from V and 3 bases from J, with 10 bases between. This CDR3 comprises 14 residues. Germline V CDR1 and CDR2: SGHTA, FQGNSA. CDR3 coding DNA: TGTGCCAGCAGCTTAGTGGTCAATGACTACGAGCAGTACTTC. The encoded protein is CASSLVVNDYEQYF.

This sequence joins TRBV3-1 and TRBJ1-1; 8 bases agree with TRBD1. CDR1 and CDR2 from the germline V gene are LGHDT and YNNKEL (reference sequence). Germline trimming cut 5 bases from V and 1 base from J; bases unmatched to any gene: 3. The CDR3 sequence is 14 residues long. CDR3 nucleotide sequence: TGTGCCAGCAGCAGCACAGGGGGGAACACTGAAGCTTTCTTT. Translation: CASSSTGGNTEAFF.

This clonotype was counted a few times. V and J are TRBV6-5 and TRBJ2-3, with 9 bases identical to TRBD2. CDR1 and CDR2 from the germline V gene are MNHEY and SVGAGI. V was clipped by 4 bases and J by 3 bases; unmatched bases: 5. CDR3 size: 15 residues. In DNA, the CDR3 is TGTGCCAGCAGTTCCCCTGCGGGAGGGACAGATACGCAGTATTTT. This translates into CASSSPAGGTDTQYF.

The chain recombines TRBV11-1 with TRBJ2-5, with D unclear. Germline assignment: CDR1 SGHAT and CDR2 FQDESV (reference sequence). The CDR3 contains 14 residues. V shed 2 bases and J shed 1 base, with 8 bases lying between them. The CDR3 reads CASSLIALQETQYF. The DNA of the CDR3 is TGTGCCAGCAGCTTAATAGCCCTCCAAGAGACCCAGTACTTC.

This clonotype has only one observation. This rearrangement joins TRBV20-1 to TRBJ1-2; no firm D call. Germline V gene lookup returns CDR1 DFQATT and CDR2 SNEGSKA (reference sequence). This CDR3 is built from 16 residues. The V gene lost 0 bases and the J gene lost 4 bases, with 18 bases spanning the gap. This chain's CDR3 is CSARERTAPKFYGYTF. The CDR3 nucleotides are TGCAGTGCTAGAGAACGAACAGCGCCCAAGTTCTATGGCTACACCTTC.

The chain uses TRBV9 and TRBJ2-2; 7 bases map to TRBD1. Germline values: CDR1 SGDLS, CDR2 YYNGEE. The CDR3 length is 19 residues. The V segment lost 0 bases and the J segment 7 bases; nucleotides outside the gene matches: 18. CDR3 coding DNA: TGTGCCAGCAGCGTAGCGGGAAACGCCGGGACAGAGAAATACGGGGAGCTGTTTTTT. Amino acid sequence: CASSVAGNAGTEKYGELFF.

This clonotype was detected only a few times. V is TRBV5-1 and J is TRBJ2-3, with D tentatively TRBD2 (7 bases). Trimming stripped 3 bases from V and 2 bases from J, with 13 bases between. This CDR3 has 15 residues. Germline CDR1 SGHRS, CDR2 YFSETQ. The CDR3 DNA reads TGCGCCAGCAGCTCGGGGGGACAAGCCACAGATACGCAGTATTTT. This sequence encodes CASSSGGQATDTQYF.

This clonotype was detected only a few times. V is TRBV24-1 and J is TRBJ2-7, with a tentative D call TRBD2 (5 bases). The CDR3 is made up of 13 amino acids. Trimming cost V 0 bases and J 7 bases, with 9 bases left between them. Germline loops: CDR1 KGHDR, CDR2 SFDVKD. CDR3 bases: TGTGCCACCAGTGATTTGGAGGGTCGGGAGCAGTACTTC. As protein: CATSDLEGREQYF.

The DNA of the CDR3 is TGTGCCACCCGAGACTCCAGGGATGAGCAGTTCTTC. This gives the protein CATRDSRDEQFF. The chain employs TRBV24-1 and TRBJ2-1; a weak D match, TRBD1 (5 bases). V was clipped by 9 bases and J by 8 bases, with 13 bases between them. The CDR3 is made up of 12 amino acids. Per the germline V gene, CDR1 is KGHDR and CDR2 is SFDVKD.

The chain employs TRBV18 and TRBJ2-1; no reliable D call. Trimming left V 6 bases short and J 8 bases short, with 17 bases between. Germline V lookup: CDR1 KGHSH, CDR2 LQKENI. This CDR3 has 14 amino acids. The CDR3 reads CASSSESVFYEQFF. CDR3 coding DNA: TGTGCCAGCTCCTCAGAGTCAGTATTCTATGAGCAGTTCTTC.

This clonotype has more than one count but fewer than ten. The CDR3 DNA is TGTGCCAGCTCACCTCGGACTAGCGGCGTCGGGGAGCTGTTTTTT. Residues: CASSPRTSGVGELFF. The V gene is TRBV18, the J gene TRBJ2-2; 10 nucleotides line up with TRBD2. CDR3 size: 15 residues. Germline CDR1 reads KGHSH; CDR2 reads LQKENI. Trimming cost V 3 bases and J 7 bases; bases outside gene matches: 5. The whole variable domain, remainder taken from reference TRBV18 and TRBJ2-2, is NAGVMQNPRHLVRRRGQEARLRCSPMKGHSHVYWYRQLPEEGLKFMVYLQKENIIDESGMPKERFSAEFPKEGPSILRIQQVVRGDSAAYFCASSPRTSGVGELFFGEGSRLTVL.

DNA of the CDR3: TGTGCCAGCAGTTTAGAGCAGGGGTATTCGACTGAAGCTTTCTTT. It is translated as CASSLEQGYSTEAFF. V and J are TRBV12-3 or TRBV12-4 and TRBJ1-1; D perhaps matches TRBD1 (6 bases). The CDR3 extends over 15 amino acids. V shed 1 base and J shed 5 bases, with 14 bases lying between them.

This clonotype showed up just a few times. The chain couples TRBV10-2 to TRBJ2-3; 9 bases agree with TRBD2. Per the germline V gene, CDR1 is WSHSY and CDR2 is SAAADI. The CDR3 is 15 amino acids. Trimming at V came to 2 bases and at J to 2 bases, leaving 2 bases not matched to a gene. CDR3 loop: CASSEGTSSTDTQYF. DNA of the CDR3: TGCGCCAGCAGTGAGGGGACTAGCTCCACAGATACGCAGTATTTT.

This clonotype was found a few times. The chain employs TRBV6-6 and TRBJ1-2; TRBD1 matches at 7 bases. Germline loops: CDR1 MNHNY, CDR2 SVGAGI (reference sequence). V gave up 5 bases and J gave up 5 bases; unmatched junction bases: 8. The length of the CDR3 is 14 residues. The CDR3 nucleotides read TGTGCCAGCAGTCCCCTGACAGGGAGATATGGCTACACCTTC. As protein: CASSPLTGRYGYTF.

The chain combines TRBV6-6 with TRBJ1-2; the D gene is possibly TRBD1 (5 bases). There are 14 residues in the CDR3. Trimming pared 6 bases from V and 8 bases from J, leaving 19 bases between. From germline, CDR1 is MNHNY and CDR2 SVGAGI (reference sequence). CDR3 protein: CASSKRAGSVGYTF. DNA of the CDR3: TGTGCCAGCAGCAAAAGGGCAGGGTCAGTGGGCTACACCTTC.

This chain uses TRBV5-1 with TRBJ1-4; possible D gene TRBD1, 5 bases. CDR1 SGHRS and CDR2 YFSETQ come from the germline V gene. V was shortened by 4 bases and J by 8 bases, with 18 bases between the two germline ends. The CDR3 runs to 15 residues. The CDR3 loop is CASSRGLLEGEKLFF. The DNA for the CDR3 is TGCGCCAGCAGCCGGGGCCTCCTAGAGGGGGAAAAACTGTTTTTT.

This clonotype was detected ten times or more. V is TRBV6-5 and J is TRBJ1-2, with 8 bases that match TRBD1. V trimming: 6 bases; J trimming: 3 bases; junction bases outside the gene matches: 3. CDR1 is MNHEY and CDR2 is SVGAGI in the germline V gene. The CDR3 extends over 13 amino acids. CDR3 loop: CASSLDRDYGYTF. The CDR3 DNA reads TGTGCCAGCAGCCTGGACAGGGACTATGGCTACACCTTC.

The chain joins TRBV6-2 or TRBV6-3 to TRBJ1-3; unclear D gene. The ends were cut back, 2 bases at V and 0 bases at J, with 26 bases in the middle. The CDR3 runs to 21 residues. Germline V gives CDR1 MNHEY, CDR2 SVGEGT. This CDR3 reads CASSYNSRTGRSSISGNTIYF. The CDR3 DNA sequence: TGTGCCAGCAGTTACAACTCCCGGACCGGGAGGTCATCGATCTCTGGAAACACCATATATTTT.

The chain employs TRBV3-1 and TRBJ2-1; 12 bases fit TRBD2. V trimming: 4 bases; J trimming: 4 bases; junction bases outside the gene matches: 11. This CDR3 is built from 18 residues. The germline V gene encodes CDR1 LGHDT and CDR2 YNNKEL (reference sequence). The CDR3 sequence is CASSPRLAGVSKYNEQFF. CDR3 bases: TGTGCCAGCAGCCCAAGACTAGCGGGAGTGTCGAAGTACAATGAGCAGTTCTTC.

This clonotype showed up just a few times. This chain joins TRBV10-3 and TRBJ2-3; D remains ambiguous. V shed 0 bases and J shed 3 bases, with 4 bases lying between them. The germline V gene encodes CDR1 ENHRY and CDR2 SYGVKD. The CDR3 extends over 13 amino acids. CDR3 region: CAISESGTDTQYF. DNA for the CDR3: TGTGCCATCAGTGAGTCCGGTACAGATACGCAGTATTTT.

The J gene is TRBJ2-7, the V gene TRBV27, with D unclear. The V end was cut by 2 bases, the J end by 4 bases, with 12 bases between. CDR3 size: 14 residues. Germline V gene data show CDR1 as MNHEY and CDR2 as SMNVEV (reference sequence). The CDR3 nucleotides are TGTGCCAGCAGTTTAGGGCCTAGATGGTACGAGCAGTACTTC. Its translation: CASSLGPRWYEQYF.

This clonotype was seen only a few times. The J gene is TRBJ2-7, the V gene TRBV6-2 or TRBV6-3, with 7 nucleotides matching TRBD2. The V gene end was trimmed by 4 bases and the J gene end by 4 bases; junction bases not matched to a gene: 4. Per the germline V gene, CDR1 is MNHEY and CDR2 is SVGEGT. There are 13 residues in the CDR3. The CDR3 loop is CASSSSGKYEQYF. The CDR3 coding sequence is TGTGCCAGCAGTTCGAGCGGGAAGTACGAGCAGTACTTC.

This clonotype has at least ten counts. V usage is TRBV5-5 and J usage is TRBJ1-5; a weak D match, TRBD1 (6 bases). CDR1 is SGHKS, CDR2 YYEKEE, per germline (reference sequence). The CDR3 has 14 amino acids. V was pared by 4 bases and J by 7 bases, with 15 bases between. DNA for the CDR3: TGTGCCAGCAGCGCTACAGGGATAACACAGCCCCAGCATTTT. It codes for CASSATGITQPQHF.

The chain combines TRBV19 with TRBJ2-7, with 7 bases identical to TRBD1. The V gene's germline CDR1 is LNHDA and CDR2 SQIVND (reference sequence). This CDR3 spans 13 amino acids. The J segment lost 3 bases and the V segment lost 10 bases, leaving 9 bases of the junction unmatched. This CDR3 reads CATSPGQNYEQYF. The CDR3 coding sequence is TGTGCCACCTCTCCGGGACAGAACTACGAGCAGTACTTC.

Written as DNA, the CDR3 is TGTGCCAGCAGTCCCCACAGGGGATCGTATAGCAATCAGCCCCAGCATTTT. The encoded protein is CASSPHRGSYSNQPQHF. V usage is TRBV28 and J usage is TRBJ1-5; 7 bases fit TRBD1. The germline CDR1 and CDR2 sequences are MDHEN and SYDVKM. V was pared by 5 bases and J by 0 bases, with 10 bases of the junction left unmatched. The CDR3 contains 17 residues.

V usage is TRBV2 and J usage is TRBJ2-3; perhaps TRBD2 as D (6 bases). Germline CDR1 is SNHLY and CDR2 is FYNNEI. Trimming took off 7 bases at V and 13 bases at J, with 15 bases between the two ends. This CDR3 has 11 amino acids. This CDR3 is CASTRDSPKYF. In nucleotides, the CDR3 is TGTGCCAGCACCCGGGACTCCCCCAAGTATTTT.

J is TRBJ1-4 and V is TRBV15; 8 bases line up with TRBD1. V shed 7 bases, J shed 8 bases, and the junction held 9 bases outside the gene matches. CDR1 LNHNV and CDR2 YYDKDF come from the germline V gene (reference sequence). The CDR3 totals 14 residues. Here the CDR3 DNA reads TGTGCCACCACTTCTGACAGGGGAAACGAAAAACTGTTTTTT. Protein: CATTSDRGNEKLFF.

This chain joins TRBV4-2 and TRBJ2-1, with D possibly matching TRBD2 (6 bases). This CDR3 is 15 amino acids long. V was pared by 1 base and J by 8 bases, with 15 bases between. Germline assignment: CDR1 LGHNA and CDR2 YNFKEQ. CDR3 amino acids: CASSQGDSSLHEQFF. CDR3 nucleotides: TGTGCCAGCAGCCAAGGGGACTCATCTCTCCATGAGCAGTTCTTC.